The rows below give T cell receptor beta chains drawn from one sample of a study of cytomegalovirus exposure and HLA in healthy donors. Using immunoSEQ multiplex PCR, the repertoire was profiled, and TCRdb retains in-frame clones only, with some absent. The table lists about 30,000 clones, with roughly 5% in the top ten. The source material was PBMCs. Every receptor here comes from a female donor in good health and CMV-seronegative. Both conserved end residues are part of each CDR3. A D gene is named only where the DNA matches it firmly. Size is omitted from some rows. Given values are once, few, many or a class for expanded clones.

J: TRBJ2-1; D: -; length: 14; V: TRBV19; size: -; DNA: TGTGCCAGTACCCCCCGAAGGGGCTACAATGAGCAGTTCTTC; CDR3: CASTPRRGYNEQFF
J: TRBJ1-5; D: TRBD1; length: 14; V: TRBV2; size: -; DNA: TGTGCCAGCGGGGGCAGGGGGCCCGCTCAGCCCCAGCATTTT; CDR3: CASGGRGPAQPQHF
J: TRBJ1-5; D: -; length: 13; V: TRBV30; size: -; DNA: TGTGCCTGGAGTGCCGGGAACAATCAGCCCCAGCATTTT; CDR3: CAWSAGNNQPQHF
J: TRBJ1-2; D: TRBD1; length: 15; V: TRBV9; size: -; DNA: TGTGCCAGCAGTCTAAACTCAGACAGGGATCATGGCTACACCTTC; CDR3: CASSLNSDRDHGYTF
J: TRBJ1-4; D: -; length: 13; V: TRBV9; size: -; DNA: TGTGCCAGCAGCGGCAGGTATGGTGAAAAACTGTTTTTT; CDR3: CASSGRYGEKLFF
J: TRBJ2-2; D: TRBD1; length: 17; V: TRBV5-1; size: -; DNA: TGCGCCAGCAGCGCCTCCGGACAGGGGCCGAACACCGGGGAGCTGTTTTTT; CDR3: CASSASGQGPNTGELFF
J: TRBJ1-4; D: -; length: 13; V: TRBV5-6; size: -; DNA: TGTGCCAGCAGCTCGGTGGGGGGTGAAAAACTGTTTTTT; CDR3: CASSSVGGEKLFF
J: TRBJ2-1; D: -; length: 16; V: TRBV7-3; size: -; DNA: TGTGCCAGCAGCTTAACGTTCGGCAGGGGTATGGGGGAGCAGTTCTTC; CDR3: CASSLTFGRGMGEQFF
J: TRBJ1-1; D: TRBD1; length: 14; V: TRBV11-2; size: -; DNA: TGTGCCAGCAGCATTACAGGGGGGTACACTGAAGCTTTCTTT; CDR3: CASSITGGYTEAFF
J: TRBJ1-2; D: -; length: 12; V: TRBV7-9; size: -; DNA: TGTGCCAGCAGCCCGGACACTTATGGCTACACCTTC; CDR3: CASSPDTYGYTF
J: TRBJ1-1; D: -; length: 13; V: TRBV5-5; size: -; DNA: TGTGCCAGCAGCTTGGGGACAGTCACTGAAGCTTTCTTT; CDR3: CASSLGTVTEAFF
J: TRBJ2-7; D: TRBD1; length: 12; V: TRBV29-1; size: -; DNA: TGCAGCGTTGGATACAGGGGTTACGAGCAGTACTTC; CDR3: CSVGYRGYEQYF
J: TRBJ1-2; D: TRBD1; length: 15; V: TRBV5-6; size: -; DNA: TGTGCCAGCAGCGGCGACGTACAGGGGTGGAATGGCTACACCTTC; CDR3: CASSGDVQGWNGYTF
J: TRBJ1-1; D: -; length: 13; V: TRBV27; size: -; DNA: TGTGCCAGCAGCCTCGTCAGTGGCACTGAAGCTTTCTTT; CDR3: CASSLVSGTEAFF
J: TRBJ1-1; D: -; length: 13; V: TRBV7-7; size: -; DNA: TGTGCCAGCAGCCCGGACACGAACGCTGAAGCTTTCTTT; CDR3: CASSPDTNAEAFF
J: TRBJ1-2; D: TRBD1; length: 16; V: TRBV5-8; size: -; DNA: TGTGCCAGCAGCCCCTGGGGACAGGGGGTTCACTATGGCTACACCTTC; CDR3: CASSPWGQGVHYGYTF
J: TRBJ2-2; D: -; length: 14; V: TRBV6-5; size: -; DNA: TGTGCCAGCAGTTACTCGCGGGAAACCGGGGAGCTGTTTTTT; CDR3: CASSYSRETGELFF
J: TRBJ1-1; D: TRBD1; length: 14; V: TRBV14; size: medium-sized; DNA: TGTGCCAGCAGCCAGAGCGACAGGGACCCTGAAGCTTTCTTT; CDR3: CASSQSDRDPEAFF
J: TRBJ1-5; D: -; length: 15; V: TRBV28; size: -; DNA: TGTGCCAGCAGTTTACGGGGTTATAGCAATCAGCCCCAGCATTTT; CDR3: CASSLRGYSNQPQHF
J: TRBJ2-4; D: TRBD2; length: 15; V: TRBV9; size: -; DNA: TGTGCCAGCAGCGTAGGTTCACGGGAGGGAAACATTCAGTACTTC; CDR3: CASSVGSREGNIQYF
J: TRBJ2-1; D: TRBD2; length: 17; V: TRBV4-3; size: -; DNA: TGCGCCAGCAGCCAAGATAGGGCTAGCGGGGGGGCGGGTGAGCAGTTCTTC; CDR3: CASSQDRASGGAGEQFF
J: TRBJ1-2; D: TRBD1; length: 14; V: TRBV5-1; size: -; DNA: TGCGCCAGCAGCCGGACAGGGTCGGACTATGGCTACACCTTC; CDR3: CASSRTGSDYGYTF
J: TRBJ2-2; D: -; length: 16; V: TRBV27; size: -; DNA: TGTGCCAGCAGTTTATCAGGGAGAACGTACACCGGGGAGCTGTTTTTT; CDR3: CASSLSGRTYTGELFF
J: TRBJ2-1; D: TRBD2; length: 16; V: TRBV7-9; size: -; DNA: TGTGCCAGCAGCTTAGCTAGCGGGGGGTTGAACAATGAGCAGTTCTTC; CDR3: CASSLASGGLNNEQFF
J: TRBJ1-2; D: -; length: 16; V: TRBV2; size: -; DNA: TGTGCCAGCAGTGGGAGTTCGGGCGGGGTCATGAGAGGCTACACCTTC; CDR3: CASSGSSGGVMRGYTF
J: TRBJ2-7; D: -; length: 11; V: TRBV6-5; size: -; DNA: TGTGCCAGCAGCAATCAGGGTGCGCAGTACTTC; CDR3: CASSNQGAQYF
J: TRBJ2-3; D: TRBD2; length: 16; V: TRBV10-1; size: -; DNA: TGCGCCACCTCGATATTAGCGGGGGGAAGCACAGATACGCAGTATTTT; CDR3: CATSILAGGSTDTQYF
J: TRBJ1-6; D: TRBD1; length: 14; V: TRBV2; size: -; DNA: TGTGCCAGCAGTCGGACAGGGACTAATTCACCCCTCCACTTT; CDR3: CASSRTGTNSPLHF
J: TRBJ2-1; D: TRBD1; length: 14; V: TRBV11-1; size: -; DNA: TGTGCCAGCAGCTTAGGGCAGGGGGCAGCTGAGCAGTTCTTC; CDR3: CASSLGQGAAEQFF
J: TRBJ2-2; D: TRBD1; length: 16; V: TRBV7-2; size: -; DNA: TGTGCCAGCAGCCACCCCCGAGGGGGCGACACCGGGGAGCTGTTTTTT; CDR3: CASSHPRGGDTGELFF
J: TRBJ2-1; D: TRBD2; length: 18; V: TRBV15; size: -; DNA: TGTGCCACCAGCAGAGATATTACGGGGGGGGCCAGGCCCAATGAGCAGTTCTTC; CDR3: CATSRDITGGARPNEQFF
J: TRBJ2-2; D: TRBD1; length: 17; V: TRBV5-1; size: -; DNA: TGCGCCAGCAGCTGGCCCGACAGGGGGCCTGACACCGGGGAGCTGTTTTTT; CDR3: CASSWPDRGPDTGELFF
J: TRBJ2-3; D: TRBD2; length: 14; V: TRBV5-1; size: -; DNA: TGCGCCAGCCGCGGGGGAACTAGCACAGATACGCAGTATTTT; CDR3: CASRGGTSTDTQYF
J: TRBJ2-5; D: -; length: 15; V: TRBV19; size: -; DNA: TGTGCCAGTACCTATTCTCGGGACAAACAAGAGACCCAGTACTTC; CDR3: CASTYSRDKQETQYF